This entry features one TCR beta chain sequence. Its specific antigen is unknown. Base qualities are missing; no much larger clone stands one base away. This entry comes from a study of regulatory T cells in long-lasting Graves disease (dated by TCRdb to the early 2020s). In the study overall: Antithyroid drugs had been taken for less than 3 months by newly diagnosed Graves' disease patients. Peripheral blood TCR sequencing and RNA sequencing compared persistent Graves' disease patients with newly diagnosed Graves' disease patients. The study was registered as a clinical trial and conducted in China. A total of some 33 samples were covered by TCR sequencing, comprising some 13 persistent and about 20 newly diagnosed Graves' disease patients.

Preparation of the library involved multiplex PCR. Sequencer: Illumina HiSeq 4000. iRepertoire HTBI primers and Arm-PCR amplification of CDR3 regions were used to construct TCR beta libraries. PCR products were gel purified before sequencing. Under the source paper's analysis protocol: Across samples, fewer than 70 TRBV and 13 to 15 TRBJ segments were identified and used for gene usage analysis of CDR3 amino acid clonotypes. COPE and FqMerger were used to merge the filtered high-quality paired reads into contigs. Contigs were aligned with BLAST to IMGT TRBV, TRBD and TRBJ reference genes, and CDR3 was defined per IMGT. Any clonotype with a frequency above 0.1% was classified as a highly expanded clone. Repertoire diversity was measured by Shannon entropy, and V-J evenness by the Gini coefficient. A clonotype found in more than one individual was treated as public. TCRdb's own reprocessing of the public reads used fastp at Q25 and MiXCR and kept productive beta chains. Each record represents a unique CDR3 protein, reported with the most common genes and DNA among its rows. TCRdb, rather than the study authors, made the V and J calls. This sample comprises 400,000 to 550,000 distinct CDR3 sequences, around 17% of them detected only once. The ten largest clones take up 9.5% to 12% of the sample.

The time point label here, explained by the study, means: newly diagnosed GD, antithyroid drugs for less than 3 months. For both TCR sequencing and RNA sequencing, RNA was extracted from PBMCs using TRIzol. The diagnosis of Graves' disease followed American Thyroid Association guidelines. Patients were recruited from an endocrinology department in Xi'an, China. Each patient gave about 9.1 milliliters of peripheral blood, collected in an EDTA anticoagulant tube. Ficoll Paque Plus density gradient separation was used to isolate PBMCs, and no further T cell sorting was performed. RNA quality was checked with an Agilent 2100 Bioanalyzer and agarose gel, and concentration with a NanoDrop 2000. Broader findings and caveats from the paper: TRBV28, TRBJ1-2 and TRBJ2-5 were preferentially used in persistent disease, while TRBV20-1 and TRBJ2-1 were favored in newly diagnosed disease. Patients with persistent disease shared more public clonotypes (over 2,500) than newly diagnosed patients did (approximately 990). The study examined only peripheral blood because the primary lesion, thyroid tissue, could not be accessed. The small sample size was acknowledged by the authors as a limitation that may reduce accuracy. Compared with newly diagnosed patients, patients with persistent Graves' disease had lower TCR Shannon entropy and fewer highly expanded clones, which suggests clonal expansion. Only the TCR beta chain was sequenced and analyzed.

Counted from cysteine to phenylalanine, this CDR3 has 17 amino acids. The sequence is cut down to CDR3 DNA, 51 bases in frame from base 1. From a lookup of the germline V gene, CDR1 and CDR2 are KGHSH and LQKENI. Compared with germline, V lacks 4 bases and J lacks 4 bases; bases without a gene match: 15. This sample also belongs to another study, concerning T cells in Graves' hyperthyroidism and ophthalmopathy. As the second study states: Stable Graves' hyperthyroidism was defined as no progression to ophthalmopathy during 18 months of follow-up. Hyperthyroidism patients were newly diagnosed, had a disease duration of under 2 months, and were aged 18 to 65 years. The study excluded patients with uncontrolled infections, other autoimmune diseases, pregnancy or lactation. Clinical symptoms, serum thyroxine and TRAb, thyroid ultrasound, and orbital computed tomography formed the basis for the diagnoses. For the first round of RT-PCR on the TCR CDR3, the HTBI primer set was used together with the Qiagen OneStep RT-PCR kit. Most expanded thyroid clonotypes (frequency above 0.001) were also detected in blood, a finding suggesting that blood repertoires may reflect thyroid immune responses. In cross-validation, a model built on a 13 V-J signature told ophthalmopathy apart from stable hyperthyroidism with 85% to 90% sensitivity and around 81% specificity, and in testing the same model reached 80%/75%. In validation, the model predicted progression to ophthalmopathy with 60% to 71% sensitivity and less than 80% specificity, a median of about six months before onset. To identify TCR V-J signatures that set the groups apart, the researchers used a discovery cohort of 100 patients, made up of 40 to 45 with Graves' ophthalmopathy and some 56 with stable Graves' hyperthyroidism. Prospective prediction of ophthalmopathy was tested in an independent validation cohort of approximately 19 hyperthyroidism patients and roughly 16 patients who later progressed to ophthalmopathy. For training and testing, the 80 to 100 patients in the discovery cohort were randomly divided in a 7:3 ratio. The study also compared thyroid tissue and blood T-cell repertoires from 6 or 7 Graves' hyperthyroidism patients. After blood sampling, hyperthyroidism patients were treated with methimazole at a starting dose of 30 mg daily, and ophthalmopathy patients were treated with high-dose intravenous methylprednisolone. The libraries were constructed in a second round of multiplex PCR and then size-selected and purified. Libraries were sequenced paired-end with 100 bp reads on an Illumina HiSeq2000. SOAPnuke was used to process the raw data, throwing out any read that contained adapters or uncalled bases, had a mean Phred below 15, or lacked an exact constant-primer or identifier match. High-quality paired reads were merged using COPE v1.2.5, and each unique nucleotide sequence was defined as a clonotype. Clonotypes were aligned to IMGT TRBV, TRBD and TRBJ reference segments using MiTCR v1.1. The analysis was restricted to V-J combinations with a frequency above 0.0001, which together covered 99.2% of the repertoires. A TCS score was defined as the ratio between F50 (clonal expansion) and ExV (chaos), using BLOSUM62-based TCRdist between CDR3 peptides within each V-J. Welch's t-statistics and random forest reduced some 510 V-J features to fewer than 15, which were used in a naive Bayes classifier (R e1071). No statistical method was used to fix the sample size in advance, and group allocation was not hidden from the investigators. TCR Vbeta CDR3 sequencing of approximately 140 peripheral blood samples (fewer than 45 ophthalmopathy, some 75 hyperthyroidism and some 17 progressor patients) is reported in the paper.

The source material was peripheral blood mononuclear cells (PBMCs), sampled at new diagnosis, from a patient treated with antithyroid drugs. This receptor was identified in a woman aged 30 to 39 with Graves disease. Donor details come from another sample of the same person, matched by shared clones. The rearranged chain carries TRBV18 and TRBJ2-5, with 7 bases in between that match TRBD1. The CDR3 sequence is CASSLQGDGPVRETQYF. The DNA sequence reads TGTGCCAGCTCACTCCAGGGGGATGGTCCCGTCCGAGAGACCCAGTACTTC.